What follows describes a single TCR beta chain. The PCR was carried out with 60 Vbeta primers and 13 Jbeta primers. Method: immunoSEQ multiplex PCR; TCRdb's copy keeps in-frame clones and lacks some. The sample contains some 110,000 clones, less than 80% of which appear only once. This specimen comes from a study of cytomegalovirus exposure and HLA in healthy donors. The V and J ends lost 5 bases and 6 bases respectively, with 17 bases between them. The V gene's germline CDR1 is SGHRS and CDR2 YFSETQ. The CDR3 runs to 14 residues. The rearrangement uses TRBV5-1 and TRBJ1-1, with D possibly matching TRBD1 (6 bases). The sequenced material came from PBMCs. This clonotype originated in a woman aged 30 to 39 in good health and CMV-seronegative. CDR3 sequence reads: CASRTGQPSAEAFF. CDR3 DNA sequence: TGCGCCAGCAGGACCGGACAGCCGAGCGCTGAAGCTTTCTTT.